These 9 T cell receptor beta chains originate from one sample sequenced in a study of CD8 T cells in cerebrospinal fluid in Alzheimer's disease. TCRdb re-called the 10x single-cell sequencing reads and shows each CDR3 protein once, DNA omitted. The sample has some 980 distinct CDR3 sequences. Sequenced input: cerebrospinal fluid. The receptors here all came from a human donor with mild cognitive impairment.

Its frequency marks this clonotype as medium-sized. This chain connects TRBV10-2 to TRBJ2-3; TCRdb proposes TRBD1, but this gene call is untestable without DNA. CDR1 is WSHSY and CDR2 is SAAADI in the germline V gene. This CDR3 is built from 14 residues. The CDR3 region is CASSPWGSTDTQYF.

This clonotype is classed as large (0.1 to 1%) by frequency. V usage is TRBV29-1 and J usage is TRBJ1-5; the TRBD1 assignment by TCRdb is unverifiable without DNA. Germline V gene lookup returns CDR1 SQVTM and CDR2 ANQGSEA. CDR3 size: 13 residues. CDR3: CSVGGGHNQPQHF.

Its frequency marks this clonotype as medium-sized. The chain employs TRBV6-1 and TRBJ2-1; there is no DNA to check the TCRdb D call of TRBD1. CDR1 is MNHNS, CDR2 SASEGT, per germline. CDR3 size: 15 residues. This CDR3 reads CASSDRTGVGNEQFF.

According to its frequency, this clonotype is medium-sized. The V and J genes are TRBV4-1 and TRBJ1-4; TCRdb's D gene call, TRBD1, goes unchecked for lack of DNA. The V gene's germline CDR1 is MGHRA and CDR2 YSYEKL. This CDR3 has 16 residues. This CDR3 is CASSQERGAASEKLFF.

This clonotype is medium-sized by frequency. This CDR3 reads CASSSSLAGLLTDTQYF. The V and J genes are TRBV6-6 and TRBJ2-3; TCRdb reports TRBD2, a call that lacks DNA to check it against. The CDR3 extends over 17 amino acids. Per the germline V gene, CDR1 is MNHNY and CDR2 is SVGAGI (reference sequence).

This clonotype registers large by frequency. The rearrangement joins TRBV6-6 to TRBJ2-2. The germline gives CDR1 MNHNY, CDR2 SVGAGI (reference sequence). This CDR3 region has 14 residues. The CDR3 here is CASIGQINTGELFF.

The rearrangement uses TRBV19 and TRBJ1-2. The CDR3 spans 12 residues. Germline V gene lookup returns CDR1 LNHDA and CDR2 SQIVND (reference sequence). This chain's CDR3 is CASSVEWGGYTF. The variable domain in full, completed from reference TRBV19 and TRBJ1-2, reads DGGITQSPKYLFRKEGQNVTLSCEQNLNHDAMYWYRQDPGQGLRLIYYSQIVNDFQKGDIAEGYSVSREKKESFPLTVTSAQKNPTAFYLCASSVEWGGYTFGSGTRLTVV.

This clonotype is large by frequency. This chain's CDR3 is CASSLELQGELFF. V usage is TRBV5-1 and J usage is TRBJ2-2. The CDR3 is 13 amino acids. Germline loops: CDR1 SGHRS, CDR2 YFSETQ.

This clonotype registers large by frequency. The rearrangement links TRBV28 to TRBJ2-5; the D gene TCRdb calls, TRBD2, cannot be checked with no DNA. This CDR3 comprises 15 residues. Germline V gives CDR1 MDHEN, CDR2 SYDVKM. CDR3 sequence: CASSLTGGGQETQYF.